Reported below is one T cell receptor (beta chain). Original processing notes: Amplification from reference gene primers served as the basis for estimated nucleated cell counts. Produced via immunoSEQ multiplex PCR; TCRdb's table is partial and in-frame only. The V and J calls and clone size come from that table; D and trimming were worked out from the DNA. The sample carries over 85,000 clones, 70% to 90% recorded once. This sample is drawn from a study of blood T cell repertoires in COVID-19. Across the study: Samples representing acute and convalescent COVID-19 were sourced from the United States, Italy and Spain. PBMCs, B-cell-depleted T cells, or T cells were the source of the cDNA or gDNA that made up the material.

Germline values: CDR1 MNHEY, CDR2 SVGAGI. The CDR3 is 15 residues long. V was clipped by 0 bases and J by 3 bases, with 12 bases between them. This chain uses TRBV6-5 with TRBJ2-7, with D possibly TRBD2 on 5 matching bases. This TCR derives from an elderly woman with acute or convalescent COVID-19. Sequenced input: peripheral blood. This CDR3 is CASSYSLNGNYEQYF. CDR3 bases: TGTGCCAGCAGTTACTCGTTAAACGGGAACTACGAGCAGTACTTC.